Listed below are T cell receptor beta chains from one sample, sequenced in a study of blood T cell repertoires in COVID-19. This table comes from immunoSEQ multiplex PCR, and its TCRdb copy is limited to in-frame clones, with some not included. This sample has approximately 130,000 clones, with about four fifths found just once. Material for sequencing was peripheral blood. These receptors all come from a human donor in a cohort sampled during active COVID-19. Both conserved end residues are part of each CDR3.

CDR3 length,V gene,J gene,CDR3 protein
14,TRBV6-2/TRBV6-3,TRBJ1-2,CASSSGEGYYGYTF
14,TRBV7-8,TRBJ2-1,CASSRETFYNEQFF
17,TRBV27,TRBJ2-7,CASSPWTSGGPGYEQYF
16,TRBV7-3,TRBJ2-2,CASSLVAGVSAGELFF
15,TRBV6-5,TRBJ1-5,CASRQGPYSNQPQHF
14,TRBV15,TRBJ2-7,CATSATDGGWEQYF
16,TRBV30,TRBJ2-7,CAWSISLSGGASEQYF
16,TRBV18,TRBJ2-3,CASSPVRGIDPDTQYF
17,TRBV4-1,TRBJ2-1,CASSQDVRGNSYNEQFF
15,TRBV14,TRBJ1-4,CASSQGGRQNEKLFF
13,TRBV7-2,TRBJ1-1,CASSERRGTEAFF
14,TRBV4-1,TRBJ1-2,CASSQAAANYGYTF
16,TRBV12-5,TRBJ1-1,CASGLVQGTDRTEAFF
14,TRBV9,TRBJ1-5,CASSLGQGNQPQHF
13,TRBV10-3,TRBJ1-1,CAISPAAEGEAFF
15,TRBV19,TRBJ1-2,CASSIEGQGVGGYTF
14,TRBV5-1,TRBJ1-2,CASSFQDRAGGYTF
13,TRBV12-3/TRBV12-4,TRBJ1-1,CASSYGQGTEAFF
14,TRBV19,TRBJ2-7,CASSRQGSSYEQYF
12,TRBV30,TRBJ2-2,CAWGQGPGELFF
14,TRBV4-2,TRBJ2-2,CASSQDRGTGELFF
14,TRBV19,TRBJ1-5,CASSIYARVDPQHF
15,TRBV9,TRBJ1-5,CASSAVGREGQPQHF
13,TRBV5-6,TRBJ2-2,CASRSQNTGELFF
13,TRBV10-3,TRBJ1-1,CAIRRGLNTEAFF
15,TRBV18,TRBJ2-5,CASSQRTGEQETQYF
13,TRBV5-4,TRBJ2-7,CASSLYGAYEQYF
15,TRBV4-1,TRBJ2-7,CASSQVGLSGAEQYF
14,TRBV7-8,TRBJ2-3,CASRGGISTDTQYF
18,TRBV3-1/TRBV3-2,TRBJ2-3,CASSQFGSGGPATDTQYF